This TCR beta chain was sequenced in a study of chemoradiotherapy in HPV16-positive cancers. Study-level points and caveats: Non-HPV-specific T cells did not expand in tumors during treatment, whereas candidate HPV-specific clones and E7-related motifs did.

TCRdb's copy holds only in-frame clones and misses some; the assay was immunoSEQ multiplex PCR. Here the sample spans around 13,000 clones, approximately 92% being singletons. This clone showed up just a few times. Its antigen is not known. Repeated repertoire sampling spanned the course of chemoradiotherapy. Sequenced here: blood, sampled from a patient who underwent chemoradiotherapy. This clonotype was sampled from a human donor with HPV-associated anogenital cancer.

The chain's CDR3 is CASALLGPRGGIGEKLFF. The CDR3 nucleotides are TGTGCCAGCGCCCTTCTCGGGCCGCGAGGGGGGATCGGGGAAAAACTGTTTTTT. This rearrangement joins TRBV2 to TRBJ1-4; tentatively, D is TRBD1 (6 bases). Per germline, CDR1 SNHLY and CDR2 FYNNEI. There are 18 residues in the CDR3. The ends were cut back, 8 bases at V and 8 bases at J, with 30 bases in the middle.